The 27 T cell receptor beta chains below all came from one sample that was sequenced in a study of cytotoxic CD8 clonotypes in ibrutinib-treated CLL. Method: immunoSEQ multiplex PCR; TCRdb's copy keeps in-frame clones and lacks some. This table has some 130,000 clones, 80% to 85% appearing once. The sequencing here drew on PBMCs, taken after 24 months of ibrutinib treatment. The receptors here all came from a human donor with chronic lymphocytic leukemia.

This clone was seen more than once but under ten times. This rearrangement joins TRBV18 to TRBJ1-1; no firm D call. In germline, CDR1 is KGHSH, CDR2 LQKENI. The CDR3 sequence is 14 residues long. Trimming took off 4 bases at V and 1 base at J, with 10 bases between the two ends. CDR3 nucleotide sequence: TGTGCCAGCTCACTAACCGGGCAGAACACTGAAGCTTTCTTT. Translating it yields CASSLTGQNTEAFF.

This clone occurred a few times. This chain connects TRBV5-1 to TRBJ2-7, with 7 bases identical to TRBD2. V gave up 4 bases and J gave up 0 bases; unmatched junction bases: 4. Germline V lookup: CDR1 SGHRS, CDR2 YFSETQ. CDR3 length: 14 amino acids. CDR3 coding DNA: TGCGCCAGCAGCGTGTCGGGGGGCTCCTACGAGCAGTACTTC. Translating gives CASSVSGGSYEQYF.

The genes are TRBV9 and TRBJ1-6; D might be TRBD1 (6 bases). The germline gives CDR1 SGDLS, CDR2 YYNGEE. The CDR3 consists of 17 residues. Deletions cut 1 base from V and 10 bases from J, with 21 bases between. The chain's CDR3 is CASSVLSGANLGSPLHF. The DNA for the CDR3 is TGTGCCAGCAGCGTACTCTCAGGGGCTAACCTGGGATCACCCCTCCACTTT.

This rearrangement joins TRBV5-8 to TRBJ2-5; perhaps TRBD1 as D (7 bases). The CDR3 has 15 amino acids. The germline V and J ends were trimmed by 0 bases and 0 bases, with 9 bases remaining between them. CDR1 SGHTS and CDR2 YDEGEE come from the germline V gene. The CDR3 is CASSLAGGYQETQYF. The DNA for the CDR3 is TGTGCCAGCAGCTTGGCAGGGGGGTACCAAGAGACCCAGTACTTC.

This clone has just a few counts. The rearrangement joins TRBV5-4 to TRBJ1-1; 11 bases line up with TRBD1. Trimming removed 3 bases from V and 5 bases from J; junction bases left unmatched: 6. The CDR3 is 15 amino acids. CDR1 is SGHNT, CDR2 YYREEE, per germline (reference sequence). The CDR3 nucleotides read TGTGCCAGCAGCTCCCGGACAGGGGGCGATACTGAAGCTTTCTTT. It is translated as CASSSRTGGDTEAFF.

This chain links TRBV6-5 with TRBJ1-2; 7 nucleotides line up with TRBD1. This CDR3 comprises 14 residues. Trimming at V came to 4 bases and at J to 0 bases, leaving 2 bases not matched to a gene. Looked up from germline, CDR1 is MNHEY and CDR2 is SVGAGI. The CDR3 nucleotides are TGTGCCAGCAGTTGGGACAGATCTAACTATGGCTACACCTTC. Translation: CASSWDRSNYGYTF.

The chain joins TRBV7-2 to TRBJ2-2; perhaps TRBD1 as D (6 bases). The CDR3 has 15 amino acids. Trimming stripped 5 bases from V and 6 bases from J, with 16 bases between. The germline gives CDR1 SGHTA, CDR2 FQGNSA. The CDR3 bases are TGTGCCAGCAGCCTCAGACAGGTGATCGCCGGGGAGCTGTTTTTT. It yields the protein CASSLRQVIAGELFF.

The chain has TRBV7-7 and TRBJ2-5, with 14 nucleotides matching TRBD2. Trimming at V came to 5 bases and at J to 4 bases, leaving 3 bases not matched to a gene. The CDR3 covers 15 residues. Germline V gives CDR1 SSHAT, CDR2 FNYEAQ (reference sequence). The CDR3 DNA reads TGTGCCAGCAGCCCGGGACTAGCGGGGGCAGAGACCCAGTACTTC. Protein sequence: CASSPGLAGAETQYF.

The chain links TRBV7-9 to TRBJ2-7; 7 bases match TRBD1. The CDR3 spans 16 residues. Trimming removed 10 bases from V and 0 bases from J; junction bases left unmatched: 15. Germline-derived CDR1 and CDR2 are SEHNR and FQNEAQ (reference sequence). Here the CDR3 DNA reads TGTGCCACAGTTCAATTGGACAGGACGACCTCCTACGAGCAGTACTTC. It codes for CATVQLDRTTSYEQYF. Full variable domain (outside the CDR3, taken from reference TRBV7-9 and TRBJ2-7): DTGVSQNPRHKITKRGQNVTFRCDPISEHNRLYWYRQTLGQGPEFLTYFQNEAQLEKSRLLSDRFSAERPKGSFSTLEIQRTEQGDSAMYLCATVQLDRTTSYEQYFGPGTRLTVT.

This chain joins TRBV19 and TRBJ1-2, with D perhaps TRBD1 (6 bases). V was pared by 5 bases and J by 5 bases, with 12 bases between. Germline values: CDR1 LNHDA, CDR2 SQIVND (reference sequence). This CDR3 spans 13 amino acids. The CDR3 coding sequence is TGTGCCAGTAGTCTGACAGGAATGTATGGCTACACCTTC. Protein: CASSLTGMYGYTF.

This clone has only a few counts. The V call is TRBV7-9, the J call TRBJ1-5; 8 bases are a match to TRBD1. The CDR3 sequence is 13 residues long. The V gene end was trimmed by 5 bases and the J gene end by 7 bases; junction bases not matched to a gene: 4. In germline, CDR1 is SEHNR, CDR2 FQNEAQ (reference sequence). The CDR3 here is CASSPGGGQPQHF. The DNA of the CDR3 is TGTGCCAGCAGCCCAGGGGGCGGGCAGCCCCAGCATTTT.

This clone was detected once. The chain recombines TRBV13 with TRBJ2-3, with a possible D match to TRBD2 (5 bases). The CDR3 spans 14 residues. The V end lost 2 bases, the J end lost 4 bases, and 10 bases lay between the germline ends. CDR1 PRHDT and CDR2 FYEKMQ come from the germline V gene (reference sequence). This chain's CDR3 is CASSLISRADTQYF. For the CDR3, the DNA is TGTGCCAGCAGCTTAATTTCGCGGGCAGATACGCAGTATTTT. Together with reference TRBV13 and TRBJ2-3, the CDR3 gives the full variable domain: AAGVIQSPRHLIKEKRETATLKCYPIPRHDTVYWYQQGPGQDPQFLISFYEKMQSDKGSIPDRFSAQQFSDYHSELNMSSLELGDSALYFCASSLISRADTQYFGPGTRLTVL.

The chain recombines TRBV7-2 with TRBJ2-7; tentative D call: TRBD1 (7 bases). The CDR3 consists of 16 residues. Trimming left V 5 bases short and J 6 bases short, with 23 bases between. Germline loops: CDR1 SGHTA, CDR2 FQGNSA. CDR3 sequence (DNA): TGTGCCAGCAGCGGACCGAGGACAGGAAAGGAGGGCGAGCAGTACTTC. It specifies CASSGPRTGKEGEQYF.

This clone was found once. This chain links TRBV5-4 with TRBJ1-2; no definite D call. The CDR3 sequence is 15 residues long. V lost 4 bases and J lost 6, with 19 bases in between. The germline V gene has CDR1 SGHNT and CDR2 YYREEE (reference sequence). The CDR3 coding sequence is TGTGCCAGCAGCGCCCCCTCCGGGGTCGGTAATGGCTACACCTTC. This codes for CASSAPSGVGNGYTF.

This chain joins TRBV18 and TRBJ2-4; no clear D. V lost 1 base and J lost 1, with 14 bases in between. There are 17 residues in the CDR3. CDR1 and CDR2 from the germline V gene are KGHSH and LQKENI. The CDR3 spells CASSPLLGFGAKNIQYF. The CDR3 coding sequence is TGTGCCAGCTCACCACTGTTGGGGTTTGGGGCCAAAAACATTCAGTACTTC.

This clone has more than one count but fewer than ten. The rearrangement joins TRBV6-1 to TRBJ1-6, with a weak D call TRBD1 (6 bases). The V gene's germline CDR1 is MNHNS and CDR2 SASEGT. The CDR3 consists of 15 residues. V was shortened by 2 bases and J by 8 bases, with 13 bases between the two germline ends. The CDR3 protein is CASSEPGRGDSPLHF. The DNA for the CDR3 is TGTGCCAGCAGTGAACCGGGCAGGGGTGATTCACCCCTCCACTTT.

The rearrangement joins TRBV28 to TRBJ2-7, with D perhaps being TRBD1 or TRBD2 (5 bases each). Trimming removed 7 bases at V and 1 base at J, with 14 bases between. Per germline, CDR1 MDHEN and CDR2 SYDVKM. This CDR3 is 14 amino acids long. CDR3 bases: TGTGCCAGCACCACCACCTGGGGGTCCTACGAGCAGTACTTC. This gives the protein CASTTTWGSYEQYF.

The V and J genes are TRBV2 and TRBJ2-7, with D perhaps given as TRBD1 or TRBD2 (5 bases each). This CDR3 comprises 14 residues. CDR1 SNHLY and CDR2 FYNNEI come from the germline V gene. Trimming removed 6 bases from V and 2 bases from J, with 14 bases in between. This CDR3 is CASRAGTGAYEQYF. The CDR3 DNA follows: TGTGCCAGCAGGGCCGGGACCGGAGCCTACGAGCAGTACTTC.

The sample holds one count of this clone. The CDR3 is CASSIDGQGGQQYF. In nucleotides, the CDR3 is TGTGCCAGTAGTATAGACGGACAGGGTGGTCAGCAGTACTTC. The chain combines TRBV19 with TRBJ2-7, with 8 positions matching TRBD1. This CDR3 is 14 amino acids long. V lost 0 bases, J lost 8 bases, and 6 bases stayed unmatched. The germline V gene has CDR1 LNHDA and CDR2 SQIVND (reference sequence).

This clone showed up just once. This sample includes further DNA sequences coding for the same CDR3. This chain joins TRBV7-2 and TRBJ1-2; D is uncertain. Germline V lookup: CDR1 SGHTA, CDR2 FQGNSA. CDR3 length: 14 residues. Trimming pared 3 bases from V and 0 bases from J, leaving 8 bases between. Here the CDR3 reads CASSFGRTNYGYTF. The CDR3 DNA reads TGTGCCAGCAGCTTTGGGCGGACTAACTATGGCTACACCTTC.

The chain couples TRBV6-6 to TRBJ2-7, with D possibly called TRBD1 or TRBD2 (5 bases each). V was trimmed by 1 base and J by 6 bases, leaving 7 bases between them. The CDR3 is made up of 12 amino acids. CDR1 is MNHNY and CDR2 is SVGAGI in the germline V gene (reference sequence). As DNA, the CDR3 is TGTGCCAGCAGTTACTTCGGGACCGAGCAGTACTTC. Its protein product is CASSYFGTEQYF.

V and J are TRBV5-6 and TRBJ1-6, with 9 bases matching TRBD1. The trim removed 4 bases at V and 0 bases at J, leaving 5 bases unmatched. CDR3 length: 17 residues. CDR1 and CDR2 from the germline V gene are SGHDT and YYEEEE. For the CDR3, the DNA is TGTGCCAGCAGCCCCGGGACAGGGAGCTCCTATAATTCACCCCTCCACTTT. Amino acid sequence: CASSPGTGSSYNSPLHF.

This chain uses TRBV4-3 with TRBJ1-4; TRBD1 is a possible D gene (5 bases). Between the trimmed V and J ends, which lost 0 bases and 4 bases, there was a span of 21 bases. Germline V lookup: CDR1 LGHNA, CDR2 YSLEER. The CDR3 totals 19 residues. DNA for the CDR3: TGCGCCAGCAGCCAAGACCTCATCGGGGGGACCTCTTTTAATGAAAAACTGTTTTTT. This translates into CASSQDLIGGTSFNEKLFF.

The chain joins TRBV4-2 to TRBJ1-1; weak D call: TRBD1 (5 bases). Germline CDR1 is LGHNA and CDR2 is YNFKEQ. The CDR3 extends over 15 amino acids. Trimming removed 2 bases at V and 4 bases at J, with 14 bases between. The CDR3 reads CASSQHGGETTEAFF. Here the CDR3 DNA reads TGTGCCAGCAGCCAACACGGGGGGGAGACCACTGAAGCTTTCTTT.

This sequence joins TRBV5-1 and TRBJ1-2, with D tentatively TRBD1 (6 bases). Trimming removed 0 bases from V and 6 bases from J, with 9 bases in between. This CDR3 comprises 13 residues. CDR1 and CDR2 from the germline V gene are SGHRS and YFSETQ. The DNA for the CDR3 is TGCGCCAGCAGCTTGGACCAGGGGAATGGCTACACCTTC. It codes for CASSLDQGNGYTF. Full variable domain (missing parts from reference TRBV5-1 and TRBJ1-2): KAGVTQTPRYLIKTRGQQVTLSCSPISGHRSVSWYQQTPGQGLQFLFEYFSETQRNKGNFPGRFSGRQFSNSRSEMNVSTLELGDSALYLCASSLDQGNGYTFGSGTRLTVV.

The chain joins TRBV2 to TRBJ1-6; perhaps TRBD1 as D (5 bases). Germline CDR1 is SNHLY and CDR2 is FYNNEI. V lost 4 bases, J lost 6 bases, and 7 bases lay in between. There are 13 residues in the CDR3. The CDR3 coding sequence is TGTGCCAGCAGTGCGACAGCTAATTCACCCCTCCACTTT. Protein sequence: CASSATANSPLHF. The variable domain in full, completed from reference TRBV2 and TRBJ1-6, reads EPEVTQTPSHQVTQMGQEVILRCVPISNHLYFYWYRQILGQKVEFLVSFYNNEISEKSEIFDDQFSVERPDGSNFTLKIRSTKLEDSAMYFCASSATANSPLHFGNGTRLTVT.

This clone was seen once. The chain joins TRBV30 to TRBJ1-1; D unclear. V lost 3 bases, J lost 1 base, and 12 bases lay in between. Germline V gene data show CDR1 as GTSNPN and CDR2 as SVGIG (reference sequence). There are 14 residues in the CDR3. The CDR3 loop is CAWSHGGKNTEAFF. As DNA, the CDR3 is TGTGCCTGGAGCCATGGAGGAAAGAACACTGAAGCTTTCTTT.